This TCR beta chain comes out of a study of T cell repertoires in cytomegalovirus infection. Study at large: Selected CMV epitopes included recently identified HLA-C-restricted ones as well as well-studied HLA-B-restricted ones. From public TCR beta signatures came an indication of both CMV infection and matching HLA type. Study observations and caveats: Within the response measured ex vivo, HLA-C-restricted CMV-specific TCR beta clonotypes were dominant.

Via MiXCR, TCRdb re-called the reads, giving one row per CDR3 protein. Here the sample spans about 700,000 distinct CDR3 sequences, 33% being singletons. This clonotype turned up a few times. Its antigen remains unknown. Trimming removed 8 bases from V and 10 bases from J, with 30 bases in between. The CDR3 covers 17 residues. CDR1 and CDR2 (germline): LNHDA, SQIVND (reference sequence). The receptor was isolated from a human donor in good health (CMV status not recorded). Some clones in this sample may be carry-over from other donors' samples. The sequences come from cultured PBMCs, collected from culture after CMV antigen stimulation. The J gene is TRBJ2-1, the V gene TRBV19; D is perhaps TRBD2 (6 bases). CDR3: CASGLRRLGIPAGEQFF. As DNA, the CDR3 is TGTGCCAGTGGCCTGAGGAGACTAGGGATCCCCGCAGGGGAGCAGTTCTTC.